A single sample gave rise to the 20 T cell receptor beta chains below, sequenced in a study of cytomegalovirus exposure and HLA in healthy donors. Both 60 Vbeta primers and 13 Jbeta primers went into the PCR. TCRdb's table, derived via immunoSEQ multiplex PCR, lists solely in-frame clones and lacks some. Of approximately 210,000 clones listed, roughly 80% are singletons. The material sequenced was PBMCs. The source of these receptors is a male donor in good health and CMV-seropositive.

CDR3 DNA sequence: TGTGCCAGCAGCTCAGCGAGACAGGGGGCAAGGAACACTGAAGCTTTCTTT. Amino acid sequence: CASSSARQGARNTEAFF. The chain couples TRBV7-6 to TRBJ1-1; TRBD1 aligns across 10 bases. With 4 bases clipped from V and 1 base from J, the junction kept 9 bases outside the gene matches. There are 17 residues in the CDR3. CDR1 and CDR2 (germline): SGHVS, FNYEAQ. The full variable domain, in which reference TRBV7-6 and TRBJ1-1 provide the parts outside the CDR3, is GAGVSQSPRYKVTKRGQDVALRCDPISGHVSLYWYRQALGQGPEFLTYFNYEAQQDKSGLPNDRFSAERPEGSISTLTIQRTEQRDSAMYRCASSSARQGARNTEAFFGQGTRLTVV.

The CDR3 nucleotides read TGTGCCAGCAGTTCCAGACAGATCTATAATTCACCCCTCCACTTT. This translates into CASSSRQIYNSPLHF. This chain joins TRBV27 and TRBJ1-6; TRBD1 is a possible D gene (5 bases). V lost 4 bases and J 3 bases, leaving 10 bases between the germline ends. The CDR3 loop spans 15 amino acids. Germline assignment: CDR1 MNHEY and CDR2 SMNVEV (reference sequence).

This clone was seen only a few times. CDR3 region: CASSRGGANTGELFF. DNA for the CDR3: TGTGCCAGCAGTCGGGGGGGGGCGAACACCGGGGAGCTGTTTTTT. The chain combines TRBV6-5 with TRBJ2-2; TRBD2 agrees at 8 bases. Losses at the gene ends were 5 bases for V and 0 bases for J; bases not matched to a gene: 2. The germline gives CDR1 MNHEY, CDR2 SVGAGI. The CDR3 consists of 15 residues.

The V gene is TRBV28, the J gene TRBJ2-1; TRBD2 agrees at 10 bases. This CDR3 is built from 17 residues. Germline V gene lookup returns CDR1 MDHEN and CDR2 SYDVKM. V lost 3 bases, J lost 5 bases, and 10 bases stayed unmatched. The CDR3 loop reads CASSLVSSGSPHNEQFF. The CDR3 DNA follows: TGTGCCAGCAGTTTGGTTTCTAGCGGGAGCCCCCACAATGAGCAGTTCTTC.

The rearrangement uses TRBV29-1 and TRBJ1-1; 10 bases are a match to TRBD1. CDR3 length equals 14 residues. The junction had 4 bases not matched to a gene; V was cut back by 1 base and J by 5 bases. Germline V gene data show CDR1 as SQVTM and CDR2 as ANQGSEA. The CDR3 sequence: CSVEGQGAWTEAFF. The CDR3 DNA reads TGCAGCGTTGAAGGACAGGGGGCGTGGACTGAAGCTTTCTTT.

A remark on this clone: One junction end does not reproduce the germline sequence, and a read error may be involved. The V and J genes are TRBV7-9 and TRBJ1-5; 8 bases line up with TRBD1. The length of the CDR3 is 18 residues. Germline lookup yields CDR1 SEHNR and CDR2 FQNEAQ (reference sequence). The CDR3: CSSSLGAGGGLGNQPQHF. The CDR3 nucleotides are TGTTCCAGCAGCTTAGGGGCAGGGGGCGGATTGGGCAATCAGCCCCAGCATTTT.

This chain uses TRBV4-1 with TRBJ2-2; 10 bases agree with TRBD2. The J segment lost 7 bases and the V segment lost 1 base, leaving 9 bases of the junction unmatched. Germline loops: CDR1 MGHRA, CDR2 YSYEKL. This CDR3 contains 17 residues. This CDR3 reads CASSQGLAGVGIGELFF. DNA for the CDR3: TGCGCCAGCAGCCAAGGGCTAGCGGGAGTGGGGATCGGGGAGCTGTTTTTT.

This clone was seen a single time. The chain links TRBV19 to TRBJ2-5; TRBD1 is a possible D gene (5 bases). Per the germline V gene, CDR1 is LNHDA and CDR2 is SQIVND (reference sequence). V was trimmed by 3 bases and J by 0 bases, leaving 8 bases between them. This CDR3 has 14 residues. The CDR3 DNA reads as TGTGCCAGTAGTATGATCAGGGACCAAGAGACCCAGTACTTC. It specifies CASSMIRDQETQYF.

The V gene is TRBV6-4, the J gene TRBJ2-5, with TRBD1 identical over 8 bases. Germline V gene data show CDR1 as MRHNA and CDR2 as SNTAGT. The ends lost 10 bases at V and 5 bases at J; junction bases unmatched: 12. This CDR3 comprises 14 residues. Written as DNA, the CDR3 is TGTGCCATCCCTAAGACAGGGGAATTCGAGACCCAGTACTTC. Translation gives CAIPKTGEFETQYF.

The chain combines TRBV6-6 with TRBJ2-4; 8 bases fit TRBD1. V was pared by 0 bases and J by 8 bases, with 6 bases of the junction left unmatched. Germline CDR1 is MNHNY and CDR2 is SVGAGI (reference sequence). The CDR3 totals 15 residues. The CDR3 bases are TGTGCCAGCAGTTACTCGGTTACAGGGGGATACATTCAGTACTTC. This translates into CASSYSVTGGYIQYF.

The genes are TRBV6-6 and TRBJ2-3; TRBD2 aligns across 10 bases. CDR1 is MNHNY, CDR2 SVGAGI, per germline (reference sequence). With V trimmed by 6 bases and J by 4 bases, 7 bases remained unmatched. This CDR3 contains 15 residues. CDR3 in DNA: TGTGCCAGCAGCCTCTCTAGCGGGAGCCCAGATACGCAGTATTTT. Protein: CASSLSSGSPDTQYF.

The chain has TRBV7-8 and TRBJ2-1; D is perhaps TRBD2 (7 bases). Germline V gene lookup returns CDR1 SGHVS and CDR2 FQNEAQ. Trimming removed 8 bases from V and 2 bases from J, with 16 bases in between. The CDR3 covers 15 residues. Here the CDR3 reads CASFTGGHTYNEQFF. CDR3 coding DNA: TGTGCCAGCTTTACCGGGGGGCACACCTACAATGAGCAGTTCTTC.

The rearrangement links TRBV7-6 to TRBJ2-3; TRBD1 agrees at 7 bases. From germline, CDR1 is SGHVS and CDR2 FNYEAQ. V lost 9 bases to trimming and J lost 0 bases; unmatched junction nucleotides: 6. The CDR3 has 14 residues. CDR3 sequence (DNA): TGTGCCAGTCAGACAGGGTTAAGCACAGATACGCAGTATTTT. It is translated as CASQTGLSTDTQYF.

This clone was detected only a few times. This rearrangement joins TRBV7-9 to TRBJ1-5, with 10 nucleotides matching TRBD1. This CDR3 spans 13 amino acids. Germline assignment: CDR1 SEHNR and CDR2 FQNEAQ (reference sequence). V gave up 4 bases and J gave up 8 bases; unmatched junction bases: 2. DNA of the CDR3: TGTGCCAGCAGCTGGACAGGGGGGAAGCCCCAGCATTTT. Its protein product is CASSWTGGKPQHF. Full variable domain (missing parts from reference TRBV7-9 and TRBJ1-5): DTGVSQNPRHKITKRGQNVTFRCDPISEHNRLYWYRQTLGQGPEFLTYFQNEAQLEKSRLLSDRFSAERPKGSFSTLEIQRTEQGDSAMYLCASSWTGGKPQHFGDGTRLSIL.

The chain links TRBV5-1 to TRBJ2-7, with D maybe TRBD2 (5 bases). The V end lost 4 bases, the J end lost 1 base, and 12 bases lay between the germline ends. CDR1 and CDR2 (germline): SGHRS, YFSETQ. The CDR3 is made up of 14 amino acids. The CDR3 spells CASSPGGQSYEQYF. The CDR3 region has the DNA TGCGCCAGCAGCCCAGGAGGTCAATCCTACGAGCAGTACTTC.

The V and J genes are TRBV27 and TRBJ2-5; weak D call: TRBD1 (5 bases). The CDR3 runs to 17 residues. Trimming cost V 3 bases and J 1 base, with 18 bases left between them. CDR1 and CDR2 (germline): MNHEY, SMNVEV (reference sequence). The CDR3 protein is CASSFRGTAPFQETQYF. In DNA form, the CDR3 reads TGTGCCAGCAGTTTTAGGGGTACAGCCCCATTCCAAGAGACCCAGTACTTC.

The gene calls are TRBV15 and TRBJ1-2; 7 bases line up with TRBD1. J was trimmed by 1 base and V by 0 bases; bases with no gene match: 8. This CDR3 is 17 amino acids long. Germline V gene data show CDR1 as LNHNV and CDR2 as YYDKDF (reference sequence). The CDR3 protein is CATSRDLQGTDNYGYTF. The DNA for the CDR3 is TGTGCCACCAGCAGAGATTTACAGGGGACCGATAACTATGGCTACACCTTC.

The table lists this clone with a few counts. This rearrangement joins TRBV5-1 to TRBJ1-1; possibly TRBD1 for D (5 bases). The CDR3 has 15 amino acids. CDR1 SGHRS and CDR2 YFSETQ come from the germline V gene. Trimming pared 4 bases from V and 5 bases from J, leaving 18 bases between. The DNA for the CDR3 is TGCGCCAGCAGCGAGTCCTCCCTTAGGGGTACTGAAGCTTTCTTT. It encodes CASSESSLRGTEAFF.

V and J are TRBV6-6 and TRBJ2-7; 12 bases are shared with TRBD2. V shed 7 bases and J 6 bases; nucleotides not matched to a gene: 4. CDR3 length: 13 amino acids. Germline CDR1 and CDR2: MNHNY and SVGAGI (reference sequence). CDR3 in DNA: TGTGCCAGCATTCTAGCGGGAGGGGGCGAGCAGTACTTC. This translates into CASILAGGGEQYF.

V usage is TRBV18 and J usage is TRBJ1-2; TRBD1 is a possible D gene (6 bases). V gave up 3 bases and J gave up 0 bases, with 8 bases separating them. The CDR3 totals 14 residues. Per germline, CDR1 KGHSH and CDR2 LQKENI. The CDR3 DNA reads as TGTGCCAGCTCACCGACAGGAGCTAACTATGGCTACACCTTC. This sequence encodes CASSPTGANYGYTF.